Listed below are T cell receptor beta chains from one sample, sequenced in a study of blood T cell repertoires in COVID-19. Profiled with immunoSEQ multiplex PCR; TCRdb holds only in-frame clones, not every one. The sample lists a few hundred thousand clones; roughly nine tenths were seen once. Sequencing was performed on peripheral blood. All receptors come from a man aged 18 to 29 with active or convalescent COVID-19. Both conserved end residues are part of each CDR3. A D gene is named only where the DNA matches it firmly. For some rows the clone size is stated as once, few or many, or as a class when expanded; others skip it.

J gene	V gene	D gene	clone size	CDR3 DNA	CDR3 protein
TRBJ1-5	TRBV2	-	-	TGTGCCAGCAGTGTGGAGGCGAGGCAGCCCCAGCATTTT	CASSVEARQPQHF
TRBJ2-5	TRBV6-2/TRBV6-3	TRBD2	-	TGTGCCAGCAGTTCCGCCGGGGGTGGGAGGGACGAGACCCAGTACTTC	CASSSAGGGRDETQYF
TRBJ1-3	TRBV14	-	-	TGTGCCAGCAGCCATAACTATGCAGTGGGAAACACCATATATTTT	CASSHNYAVGNTIYF
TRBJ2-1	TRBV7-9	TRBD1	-	TGTGCCAGCAGCTCCCGATCCGGGACAGGGGACAATGAGCAGTTCTTC	CASSSRSGTGDNEQFF
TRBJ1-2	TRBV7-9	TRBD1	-	TGTGCCAGCAGCCTTGGACAGGGAACCTACACCTTC	CASSLGQGTYTF
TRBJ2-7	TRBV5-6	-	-	TGTGCCAGCAGCATGACAGCCATCTCCTCCTACGAGCAGTACTTC	CASSMTAISSYEQYF
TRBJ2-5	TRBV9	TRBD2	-	TGTGCCAGCAGCGTAGATTCGGGGGAGGGAGAGACCCAGTACTTC	CASSVDSGEGETQYF
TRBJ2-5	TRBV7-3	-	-	TGTGCCAGCAGCTTAAATGGGAGGGAGACCCAGTACTTC	CASSLNGRETQYF
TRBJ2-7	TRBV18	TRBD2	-	TGTGCCAGCTCAACGACTAGCGGGAGTTTGTACTTC	CASSTTSGSLYF
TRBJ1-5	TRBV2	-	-	TGTGCCAGCAGTGTTGAAGGTTCAGGTCAGCCCCAGCATTTT	CASSVEGSGQPQHF
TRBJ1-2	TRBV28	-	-	TGTGCCAGCAGTTTCCTTGGGAGTTATGGCTACACCTTC	CASSFLGSYGYTF
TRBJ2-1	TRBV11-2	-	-	TGTGCCAGCAGCTTAGGACAGAACAATGAGCAGTTCTTC	CASSLGQNNEQFF
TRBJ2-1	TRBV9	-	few	TGTGCCAGCAGCGTAGACGTTGGGGCCAGCTCCTACAATGAGCAGTTCTTC	CASSVDVGASSYNEQFF
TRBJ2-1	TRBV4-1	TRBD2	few	TGCGCCAGCAGCCAACTAGCGGGAGGGGCCTACAATGAGCAGTTCTTC	CASSQLAGGAYNEQFF
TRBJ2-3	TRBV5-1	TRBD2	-	TGCGCCAGCAGCTTGGCGGCTAGCGGAGACACAGATACGCAGTATTTT	CASSLAASGDTDTQYF
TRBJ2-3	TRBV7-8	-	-	TGTGCCAGCAGCTTAGTGGTCCCGGGATCTAGCACAGATACGCAGTATTTT	CASSLVVPGSSTDTQYF
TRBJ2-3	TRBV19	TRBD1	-	TGTGCCAGTAGTACTTGGACAGGGGTTGAGACAGATACGCAGTATTTT	CASSTWTGVETDTQYF
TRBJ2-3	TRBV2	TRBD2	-	TGTGCCAGCAGTGTTCGACTAGCGGGAGGAGATACGCAGTATTTT	CASSVRLAGGDTQYF
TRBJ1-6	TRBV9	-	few	TGTGCCAGCAGCGTAGACGGGGGAAGGAGGGTTAATTCACCCCTCCACTTT	CASSVDGGRRVNSPLHF
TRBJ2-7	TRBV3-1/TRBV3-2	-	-	TGTGCCAGCAGCCGAAGACAGGAGAACTACGAGCAGTACTTC	CASSRRQENYEQYF
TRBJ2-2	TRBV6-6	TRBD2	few	TGTGCCAGCAGTTCGGGACTAGGTACCACCGGGGAGCTGTTTTTT	CASSSGLGTTGELFF
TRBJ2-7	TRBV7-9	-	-	TGTGCCAGCGTAATTTCCTACGAGCAGTACTTC	CASVISYEQYF
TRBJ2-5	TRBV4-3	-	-	TGCGCCAGCAGCCAATTTAAGGGGGGGCCCGCCGGTGAGACCCAGTACTTC	CASSQFKGGPAGETQYF
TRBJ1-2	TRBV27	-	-	TGTGCCAGCAGTTTACAGGGAACTAACTATGGCTACACCTTC	CASSLQGTNYGYTF
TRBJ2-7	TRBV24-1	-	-	TGTGCCACCAGTGAGCCAGGGTTCTACGAGCAGTACTTC	CATSEPGFYEQYF
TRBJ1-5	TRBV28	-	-	TGTGCCAGCAGTTTACTAGGACCCGGGGATCAGCCCCAGCATTTT	CASSLLGPGDQPQHF
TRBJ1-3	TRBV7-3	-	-	TGTGCCAGCAGCTTCGGCCCCTGGAGCTCTGGAAACACCATATATTTT	CASSFGPWSSGNTIYF
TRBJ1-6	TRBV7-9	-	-	TGTGCCAGCAGCTTCCAACAGGGTGGTTCACCCCTCCACTTT	CASSFQQGGSPLHF
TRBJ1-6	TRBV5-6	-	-	TGTGCCAGCAGCCGAGAAGATAATTCACCCCTCCACTTT	CASSREDNSPLHF
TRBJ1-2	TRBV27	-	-	TGTGCCAGCAGTCCGTCCAGGGCAGTAGGAGGCTACACCTTC	CASSPSRAVGGYTF
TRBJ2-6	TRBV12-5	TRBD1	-	TGTGCTAGTGGTTTGGTCCCTAGTTTCCTGGACAGGGGGCATGGGTCTGGGGCCAACGTCCTGACTTTC	CASGLVPSFLDRGHGSGANVLTF
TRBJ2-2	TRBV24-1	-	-	TGTGCCACCAGTGGCGGGTTTGCCGGGGAGCTGTTTTTT	CATSGGFAGELFF
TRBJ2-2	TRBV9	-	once	TGTGCCAGCAGCGTAGAAGTGGCGGCCGGGGAGCTGTTTTTT	CASSVEVAAGELFF
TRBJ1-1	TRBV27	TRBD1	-	TGTGCCAGCATCCCTATACAGGGGGGCACTGAAGCTTTCTTT	CASIPIQGGTEAFF
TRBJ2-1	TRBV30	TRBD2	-	TGTGCCTGGGCAGCGGGAGTTGGCAATGAGCAGTTCTTC	CAWAAGVGNEQFF
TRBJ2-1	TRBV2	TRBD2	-	TGTGCCAGCACGTACAGGACTGGGGGGTCCTTGGGACTAGCAACCTACAATGAGCAGTTCTTC	CASTYRTGGSLGLATYNEQFF
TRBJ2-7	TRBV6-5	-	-	TGTGCCAGCAGTTACGTCGGCGAGCAGTACTTC	CASSYVGEQYF
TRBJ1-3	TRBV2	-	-	TGTGCCAGCAGTGATCCGACAGAAACCTCTGGAAACACCATATATTTT	CASSDPTETSGNTIYF
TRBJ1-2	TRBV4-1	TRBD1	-	TGCGCCAGCAGCCAAGAGGACAGGGTGGGGTATGGCTACACCTTC	CASSQEDRVGYGYTF
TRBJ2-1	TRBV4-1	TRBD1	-	TGCGCCAGCAGCCTCGCTGCGGGACAGGCTCGGAATGAGCAGTTCTTC	CASSLAAGQARNEQFF